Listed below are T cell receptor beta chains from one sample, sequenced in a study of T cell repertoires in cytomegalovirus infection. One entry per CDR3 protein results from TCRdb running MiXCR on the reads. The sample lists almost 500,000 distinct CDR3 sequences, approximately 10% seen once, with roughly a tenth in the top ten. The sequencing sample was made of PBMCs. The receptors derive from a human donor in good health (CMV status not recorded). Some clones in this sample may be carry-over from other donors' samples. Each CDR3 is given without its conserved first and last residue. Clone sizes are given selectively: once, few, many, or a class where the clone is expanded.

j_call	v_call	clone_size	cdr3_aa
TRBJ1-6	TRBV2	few	ASRSRQSYNSPLH
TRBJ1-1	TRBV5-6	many	ASSGDGTANTEAF
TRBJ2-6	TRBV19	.	ASSIRTGANVLT
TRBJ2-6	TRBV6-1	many	ASMISGANVLT
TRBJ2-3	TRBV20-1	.	SARVSGGRFTDTQY
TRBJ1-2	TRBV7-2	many	ASSLETGAQYT
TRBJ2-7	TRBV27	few	ASSLDYLYEQY
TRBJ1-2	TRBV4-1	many	ASSPLDGRYT
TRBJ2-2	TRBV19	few	ASSILGLENTGELF
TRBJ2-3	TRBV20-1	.	SARRRDFTDTQY
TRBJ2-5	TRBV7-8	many	ASSLELGQETQY
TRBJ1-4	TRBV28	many	ASSPSGTGGEKLF
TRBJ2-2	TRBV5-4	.	ASSLKRENTGELF
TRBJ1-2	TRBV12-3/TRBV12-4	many	ASSAINYGYT
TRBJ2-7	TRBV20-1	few	SALWTQRSYEQY
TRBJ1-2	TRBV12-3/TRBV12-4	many	ASSHILGTNYGYT
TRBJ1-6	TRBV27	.	ASSGVGGRVMGSPLH
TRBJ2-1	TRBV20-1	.	SASKTSAGYNEQF
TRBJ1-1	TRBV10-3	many	AINEGPGENTEAF
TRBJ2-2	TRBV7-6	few	ASRAQIRNTGELF
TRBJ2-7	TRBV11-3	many	ASSNSGGEEQY
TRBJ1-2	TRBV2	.	ASSEALGQGNGYT
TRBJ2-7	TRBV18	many	ASSLGAATYEQY
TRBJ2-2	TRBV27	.	ASITGVVTGELF
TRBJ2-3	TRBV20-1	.	SVPPSSRGGSTDTQY
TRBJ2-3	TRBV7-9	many	ASSSGLAGEVDTQY
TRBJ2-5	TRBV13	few	ASSLNPLLAGGPETQY
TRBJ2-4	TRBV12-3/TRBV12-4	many	ASSTQGAGGNIQY
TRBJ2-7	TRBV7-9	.	ASSPRGNPPYEQY
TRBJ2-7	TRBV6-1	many	ASSEGQGPSFEQY
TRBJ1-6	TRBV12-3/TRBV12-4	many	ASSLGVSPLH
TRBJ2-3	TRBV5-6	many	ASSLRFWGTDTQY
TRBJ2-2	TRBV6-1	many	ASEGQVNTGELF
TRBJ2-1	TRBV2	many	ASSPQQSSYNEQF
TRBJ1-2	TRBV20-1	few	SASGSTNYGYT
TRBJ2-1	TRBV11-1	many	ASSPSTGTSIWDEQF
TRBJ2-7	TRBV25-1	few	ASSDRTGSEQY
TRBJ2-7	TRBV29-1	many	SVGTSGGHYEQY
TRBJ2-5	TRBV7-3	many	ASAGQPRETQY
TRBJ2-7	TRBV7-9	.	ASSLDSWTDHYEQY
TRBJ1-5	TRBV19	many	ASSPSGTGGGQPQH
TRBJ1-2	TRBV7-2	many	ASSLVGGFDGYT
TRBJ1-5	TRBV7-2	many	ASSLGRGTRRH
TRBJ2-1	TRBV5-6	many	ASRRGTSGYNEQF
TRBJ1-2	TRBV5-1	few	ASSLGGARDGYT
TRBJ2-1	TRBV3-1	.	ASSQGEGIEQF
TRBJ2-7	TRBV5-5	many	ASSYAVRGQGEQY
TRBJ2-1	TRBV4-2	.	ASSQAGGYGLSSYNEQF
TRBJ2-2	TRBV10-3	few	AIRDLGHSTGELF
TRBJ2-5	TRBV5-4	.	ASSAWGGEETQY
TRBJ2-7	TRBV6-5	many	ASSRDSEQY
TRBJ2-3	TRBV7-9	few	ASSLAPRRADTQY